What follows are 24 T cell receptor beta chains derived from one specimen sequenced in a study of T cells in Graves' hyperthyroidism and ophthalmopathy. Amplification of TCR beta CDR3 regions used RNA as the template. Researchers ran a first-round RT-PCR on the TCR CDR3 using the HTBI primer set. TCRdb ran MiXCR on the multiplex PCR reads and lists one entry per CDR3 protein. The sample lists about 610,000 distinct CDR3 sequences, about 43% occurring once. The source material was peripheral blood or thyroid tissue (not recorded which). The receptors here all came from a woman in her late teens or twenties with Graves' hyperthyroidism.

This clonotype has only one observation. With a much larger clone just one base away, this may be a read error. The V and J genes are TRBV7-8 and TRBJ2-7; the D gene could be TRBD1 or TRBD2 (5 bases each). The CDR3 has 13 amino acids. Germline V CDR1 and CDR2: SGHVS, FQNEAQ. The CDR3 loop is CASKARGGYEQHF. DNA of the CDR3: TGTGCCAGCAAGGCCCGGGGCGGGTACGAGCAGCACTTC.

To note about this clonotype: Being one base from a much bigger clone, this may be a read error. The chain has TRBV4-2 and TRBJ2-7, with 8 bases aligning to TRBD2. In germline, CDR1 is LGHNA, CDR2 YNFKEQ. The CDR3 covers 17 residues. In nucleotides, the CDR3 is TGTGCCAGCAACCAAGAGCCTAGCGGGCCCGCCTCCTACGAGCAGTACTTC. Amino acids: CASNQEPSGPASYEQYF.

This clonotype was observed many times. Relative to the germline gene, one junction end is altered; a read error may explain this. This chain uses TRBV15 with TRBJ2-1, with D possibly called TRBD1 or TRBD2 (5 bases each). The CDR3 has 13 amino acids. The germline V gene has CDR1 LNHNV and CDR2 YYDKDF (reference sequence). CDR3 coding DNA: TGTGCCACCTCCCAGAGGGGCTACACTGAGCAGTTCTTC. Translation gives CATSQRGYTEQFF.

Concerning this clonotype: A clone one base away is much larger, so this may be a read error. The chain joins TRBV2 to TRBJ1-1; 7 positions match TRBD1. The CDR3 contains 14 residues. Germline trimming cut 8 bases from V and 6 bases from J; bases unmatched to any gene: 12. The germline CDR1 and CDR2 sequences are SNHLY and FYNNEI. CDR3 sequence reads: CASGPWQGGAEAFF. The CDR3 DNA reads TGTGCCAGCGGCCCCTGGCAGGGGGGAGCTGAAGCTTTCTTT.

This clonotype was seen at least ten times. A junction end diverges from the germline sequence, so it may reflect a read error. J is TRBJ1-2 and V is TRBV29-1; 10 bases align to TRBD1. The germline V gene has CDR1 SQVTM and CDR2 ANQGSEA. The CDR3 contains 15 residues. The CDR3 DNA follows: TGCAGCGCTGAACCGGGACAGGGGACTAACTATGGCTACACCTTC. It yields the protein CSAEPGQGTNYGYTF.

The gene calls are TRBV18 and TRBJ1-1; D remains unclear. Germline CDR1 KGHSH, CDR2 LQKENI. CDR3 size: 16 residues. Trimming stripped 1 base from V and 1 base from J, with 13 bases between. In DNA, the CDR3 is TGTGCCAGCTCACCACAGTTTTGGCCAGAGAACACTGAAGCTTTCTTT. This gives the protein CASSPQFWPENTEAFF.

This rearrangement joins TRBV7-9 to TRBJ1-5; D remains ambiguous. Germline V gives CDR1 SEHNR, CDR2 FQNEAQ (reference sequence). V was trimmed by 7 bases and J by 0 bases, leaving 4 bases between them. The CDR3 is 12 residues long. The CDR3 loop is CASTNSNQPQHF. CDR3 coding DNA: TGTGCCAGCACCAATAGCAATCAGCCCCAGCATTTT.

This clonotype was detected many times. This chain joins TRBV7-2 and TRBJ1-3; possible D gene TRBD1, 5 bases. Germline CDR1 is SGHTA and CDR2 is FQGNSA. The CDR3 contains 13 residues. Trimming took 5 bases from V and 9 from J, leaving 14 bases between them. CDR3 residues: CASSPDSRGTIYF. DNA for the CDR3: TGTGCCAGCAGCCCCGACAGCCGGGGCACCATATATTTT.

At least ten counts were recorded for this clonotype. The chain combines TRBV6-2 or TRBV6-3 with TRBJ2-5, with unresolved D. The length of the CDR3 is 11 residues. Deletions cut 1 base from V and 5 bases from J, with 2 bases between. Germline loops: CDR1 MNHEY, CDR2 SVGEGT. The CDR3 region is CASSYYETQYF. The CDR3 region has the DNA TGTGCCAGCAGTTACTATGAGACCCAGTACTTC.

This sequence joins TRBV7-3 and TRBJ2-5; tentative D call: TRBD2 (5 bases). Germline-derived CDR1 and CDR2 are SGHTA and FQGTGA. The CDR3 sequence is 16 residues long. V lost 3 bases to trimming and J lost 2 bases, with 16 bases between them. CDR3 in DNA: TGTGCCAGCAGCTTGGGGTACACCGGGGAGCAAGAGACCCAGTACTTC. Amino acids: CASSLGYTGEQETQYF.

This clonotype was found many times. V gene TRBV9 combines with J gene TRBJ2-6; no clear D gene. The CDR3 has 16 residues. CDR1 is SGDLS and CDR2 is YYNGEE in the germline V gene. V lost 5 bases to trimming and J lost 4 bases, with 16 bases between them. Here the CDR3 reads CASSQRKGPGANVLTF. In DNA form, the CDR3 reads TGTGCCAGCAGTCAACGGAAGGGCCCGGGGGCCAACGTCCTGACTTTC.

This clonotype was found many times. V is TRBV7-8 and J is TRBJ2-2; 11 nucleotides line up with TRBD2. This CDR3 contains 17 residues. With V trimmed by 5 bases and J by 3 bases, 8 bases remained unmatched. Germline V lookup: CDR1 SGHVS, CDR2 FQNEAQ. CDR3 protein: CASSPSGTSGHTGELFF. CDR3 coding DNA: TGTGCCAGCAGCCCTTCCGGGACTAGCGGCCACACCGGGGAGCTGTTTTTT.

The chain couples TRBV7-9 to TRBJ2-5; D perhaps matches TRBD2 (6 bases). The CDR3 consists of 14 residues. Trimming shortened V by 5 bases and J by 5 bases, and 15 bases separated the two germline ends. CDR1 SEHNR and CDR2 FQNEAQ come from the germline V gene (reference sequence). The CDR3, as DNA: TGTGCCAGCAGCCTCGGGCTAGCGTTGGAGACCCAGTACTTC. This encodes CASSLGLALETQYF.

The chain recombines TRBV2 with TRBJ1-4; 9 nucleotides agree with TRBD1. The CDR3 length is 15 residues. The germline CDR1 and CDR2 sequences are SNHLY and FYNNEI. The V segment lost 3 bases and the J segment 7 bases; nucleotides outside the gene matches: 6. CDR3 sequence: CASSEDRGGAEKLFF. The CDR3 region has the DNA TGTGCCAGCAGTGAGGACAGGGGTGGGGCTGAAAAACTGTTTTTT.

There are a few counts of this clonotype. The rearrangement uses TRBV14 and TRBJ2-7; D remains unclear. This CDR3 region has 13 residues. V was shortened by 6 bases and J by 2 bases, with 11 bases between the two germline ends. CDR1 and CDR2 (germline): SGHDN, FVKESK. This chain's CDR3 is CASRGNDAYEQYF. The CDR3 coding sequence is TGTGCCAGCAGGGGGAACGACGCCTACGAGCAGTACTTC.

CDR3 nucleotides: TGTGCCAGCAGTCCCCGTGGACAGGCGGAAGAGACCCAGTACTTC. Amino acid sequence: CASSPRGQAEETQYF. The rearrangement joins TRBV6-9 to TRBJ2-5, with 7 positions matching TRBD1. The germline V gene encodes CDR1 MNHGY and CDR2 SVAAGI. The V and J ends lost 5 bases and 3 bases, in that order; junction bases with no gene match: 9. There are 15 residues in the CDR3.

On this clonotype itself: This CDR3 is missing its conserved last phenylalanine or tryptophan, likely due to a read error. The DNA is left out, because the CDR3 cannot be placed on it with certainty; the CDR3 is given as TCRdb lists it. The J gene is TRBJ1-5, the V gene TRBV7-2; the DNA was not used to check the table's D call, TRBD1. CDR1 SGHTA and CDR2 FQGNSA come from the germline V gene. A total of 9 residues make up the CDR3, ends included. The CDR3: CASSLAFRT.

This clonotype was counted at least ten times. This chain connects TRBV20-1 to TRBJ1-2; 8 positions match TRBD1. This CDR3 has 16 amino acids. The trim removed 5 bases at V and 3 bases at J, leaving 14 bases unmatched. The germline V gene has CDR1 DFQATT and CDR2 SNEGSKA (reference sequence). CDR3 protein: CSASTGTGDSHYGYTF. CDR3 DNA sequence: TGCAGTGCTTCAACCGGGACAGGCGACTCGCACTATGGCTACACCTTC.

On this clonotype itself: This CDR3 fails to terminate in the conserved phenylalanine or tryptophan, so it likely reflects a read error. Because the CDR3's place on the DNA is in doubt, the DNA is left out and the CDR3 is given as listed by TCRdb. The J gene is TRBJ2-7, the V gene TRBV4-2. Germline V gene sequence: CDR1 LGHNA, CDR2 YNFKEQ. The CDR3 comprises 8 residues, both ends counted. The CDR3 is CASSQDPS.

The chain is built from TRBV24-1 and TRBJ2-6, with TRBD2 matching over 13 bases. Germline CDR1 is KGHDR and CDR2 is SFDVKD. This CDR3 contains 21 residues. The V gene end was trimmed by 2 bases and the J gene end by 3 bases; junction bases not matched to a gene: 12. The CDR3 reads CATSDWRKGLAGEFGANVLTF. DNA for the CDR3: TGTGCCACCAGTGATTGGCGGAAAGGACTAGCGGGAGAATTTGGGGCCAACGTCCTGACTTTC.

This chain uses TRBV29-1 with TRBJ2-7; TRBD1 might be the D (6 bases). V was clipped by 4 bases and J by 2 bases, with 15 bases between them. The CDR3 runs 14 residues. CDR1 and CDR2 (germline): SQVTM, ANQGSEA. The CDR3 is CSVGTGQGTYEQYF. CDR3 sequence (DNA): TGCAGCGTTGGGACGGGGCAGGGGACCTACGAGCAGTACTTC.

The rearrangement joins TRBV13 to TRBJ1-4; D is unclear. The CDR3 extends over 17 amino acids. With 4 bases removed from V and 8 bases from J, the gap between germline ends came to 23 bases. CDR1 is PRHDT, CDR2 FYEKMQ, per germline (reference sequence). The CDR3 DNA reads TGTGCCAGCAGCTCCCCTCCGGAGGCGGGGTTTGGGGAAAAACTGTTTTTT. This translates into CASSSPPEAGFGEKLFF. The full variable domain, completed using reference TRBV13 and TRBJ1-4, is AAGVIQSPRHLIKEKRETATLKCYPIPRHDTVYWYQQGPGQDPQFLISFYEKMQSDKGSIPDRFSAQQFSDYHSELNMSSLELGDSALYFCASSSPPEAGFGEKLFFGSGTQLSVL.

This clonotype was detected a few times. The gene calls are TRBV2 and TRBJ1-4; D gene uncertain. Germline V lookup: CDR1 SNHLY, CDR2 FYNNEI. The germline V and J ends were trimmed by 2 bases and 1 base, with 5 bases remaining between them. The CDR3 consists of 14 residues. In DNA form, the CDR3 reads TGTGCCAGCAGTGAACGGGGAACTAATGAAAAACTGTTTTTT. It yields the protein CASSERGTNEKLFF.

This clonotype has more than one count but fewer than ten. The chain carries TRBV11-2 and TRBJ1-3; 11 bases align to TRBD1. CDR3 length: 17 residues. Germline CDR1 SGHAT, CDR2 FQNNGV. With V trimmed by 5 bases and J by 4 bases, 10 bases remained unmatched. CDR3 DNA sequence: TGTGCCAGCAGCCCCCGGACAGGGGGCCTAACCGGAAACACCATATATTTT. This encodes CASSPRTGGLTGNTIYF. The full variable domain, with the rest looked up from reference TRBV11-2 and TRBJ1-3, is EAGVAQSPRYKIIEKRQSVAFWCNPISGHATLYWYQQILGQGPKLLIQFQNNGVVDDSQLPKDRFSAERLKGVDSTLKIQPAKLEDSAVYLCASSPRTGGLTGNTIYFGEGSWLTVV.